This TCR beta chain emerged from a study of cytomegalovirus exposure and HLA in healthy donors. Whole-study findings and limits: Roughly uniform sequencing depth across donors was assumed, possibly incorrectly. The authors confirmed in vitro that a few CMV-associated chains were specific for CMV antigens.

This PCR relied on a set of 60 Vbeta primers and 13 Jbeta primers. The data were produced by immunoSEQ multiplex PCR, yet TCRdb's version contains in-frame clones alone and is incomplete. The repertoire holds roughly 130,000 clones, approximately 82% seen once, with approximately 3.1% in the top ten. The CDR3 extends over 13 amino acids. Trimming pared 3 bases from V and 0 bases from J, leaving 6 bases between. Germline values: CDR1 MGHDK, CDR2 SYGVNS. At the time of sampling, donors were nominally healthy, though unrecorded immune exposures were likely. Worth noting for this clone: What it recognizes is unknown.

Source material: PBMCs. The chain links TRBV25-1 to TRBJ2-7, with a tentative D call TRBD1 (5 bases). This TCR was sampled from a woman in her late teens or twenties in good health and CMV-seropositive. The CDR3 sequence is CASSDQGSYEQYF. For the CDR3, the DNA is TGTGCCAGCAGTGACCAGGGCTCCTACGAGCAGTACTTC.